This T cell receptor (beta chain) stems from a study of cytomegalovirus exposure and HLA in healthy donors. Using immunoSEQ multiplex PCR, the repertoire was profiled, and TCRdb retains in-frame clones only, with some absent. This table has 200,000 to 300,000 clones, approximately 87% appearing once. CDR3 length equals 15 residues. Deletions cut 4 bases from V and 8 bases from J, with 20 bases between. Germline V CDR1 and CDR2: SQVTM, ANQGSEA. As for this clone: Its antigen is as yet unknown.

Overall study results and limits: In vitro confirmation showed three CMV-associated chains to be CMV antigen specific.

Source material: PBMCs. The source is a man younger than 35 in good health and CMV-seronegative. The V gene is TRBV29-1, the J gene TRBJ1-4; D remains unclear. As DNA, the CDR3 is TGCAGCGTTGCTAAAGGATTGGGAGTCGGCGAAAAACTGTTTTTT. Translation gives CSVAKGLGVGEKLFF.